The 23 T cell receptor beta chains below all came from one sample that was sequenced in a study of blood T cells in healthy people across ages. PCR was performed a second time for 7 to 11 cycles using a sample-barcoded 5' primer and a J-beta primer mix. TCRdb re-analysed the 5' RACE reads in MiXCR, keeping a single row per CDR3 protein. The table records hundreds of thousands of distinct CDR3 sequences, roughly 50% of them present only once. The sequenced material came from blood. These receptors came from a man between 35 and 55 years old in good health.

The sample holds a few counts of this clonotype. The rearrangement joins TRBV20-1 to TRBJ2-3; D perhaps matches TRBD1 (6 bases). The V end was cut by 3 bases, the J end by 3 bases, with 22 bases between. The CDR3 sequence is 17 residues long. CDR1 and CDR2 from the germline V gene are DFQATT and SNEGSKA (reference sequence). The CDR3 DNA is TGCAGTGCTAGTGCACGGGGAACCTCAGGGGTAACAGATACGCAGTATTTT. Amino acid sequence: CSASARGTSGVTDTQYF.

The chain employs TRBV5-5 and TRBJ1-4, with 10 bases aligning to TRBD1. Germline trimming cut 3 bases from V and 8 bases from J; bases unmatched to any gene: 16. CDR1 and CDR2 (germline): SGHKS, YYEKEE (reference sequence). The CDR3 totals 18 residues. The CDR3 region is CASSSIPTGGTAREKLFF. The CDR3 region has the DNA TGTGCCAGCAGCTCAATACCGACAGGGGGCACCGCCCGGGAAAAACTGTTTTTT.

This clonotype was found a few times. The chain's CDR3 is CSARGQGNYEQYF. The CDR3 nucleotides read TGCAGTGCTAGGGGGCAGGGGAACTACGAGCAGTACTTC. The chain employs TRBV20-1 and TRBJ2-7; D may be TRBD1 (6 bases). The CDR3 totals 13 residues. Germline V gene lookup returns CDR1 DFQATT and CDR2 SNEGSKA (reference sequence). V was cut by 3 bases and J by 3 bases, with 12 bases left in between.

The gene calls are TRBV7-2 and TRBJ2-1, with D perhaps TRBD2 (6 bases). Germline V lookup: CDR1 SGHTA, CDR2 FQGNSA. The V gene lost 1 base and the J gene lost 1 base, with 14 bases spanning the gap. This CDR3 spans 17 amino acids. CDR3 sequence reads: CASSLERVKASYNEQFF. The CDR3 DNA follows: TGTGCCAGCAGCTTAGAGCGGGTGAAAGCGTCCTACAATGAGCAGTTCTTC.

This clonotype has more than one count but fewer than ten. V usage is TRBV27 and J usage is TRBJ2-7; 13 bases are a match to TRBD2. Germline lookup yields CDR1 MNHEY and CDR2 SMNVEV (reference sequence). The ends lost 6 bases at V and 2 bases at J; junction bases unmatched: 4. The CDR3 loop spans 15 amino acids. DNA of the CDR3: TGTGCCAGCAGACCTGGACTAGCGGGAGCCTACGAGCAGTACTTC. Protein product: CASRPGLAGAYEQYF.

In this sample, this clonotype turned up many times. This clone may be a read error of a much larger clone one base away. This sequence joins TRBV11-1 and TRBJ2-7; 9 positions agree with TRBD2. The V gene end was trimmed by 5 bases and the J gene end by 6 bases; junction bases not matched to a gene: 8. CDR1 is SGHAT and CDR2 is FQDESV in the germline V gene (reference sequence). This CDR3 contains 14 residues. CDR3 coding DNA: TGTGCCAGCAGCCACCGAGCGGGAGGACCCGAGCAGTACTTC. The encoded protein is CASSHRAGGPEQYF.

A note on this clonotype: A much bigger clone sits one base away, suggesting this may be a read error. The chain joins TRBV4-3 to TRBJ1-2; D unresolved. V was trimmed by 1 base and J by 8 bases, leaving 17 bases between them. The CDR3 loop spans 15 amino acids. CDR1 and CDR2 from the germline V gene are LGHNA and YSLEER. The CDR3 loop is CASSQGGYRSSGYTF. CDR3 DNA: TGCGCCAGCAGCCAAGGAGGCTACCGGTCCAGCGGCTACACCTTC.

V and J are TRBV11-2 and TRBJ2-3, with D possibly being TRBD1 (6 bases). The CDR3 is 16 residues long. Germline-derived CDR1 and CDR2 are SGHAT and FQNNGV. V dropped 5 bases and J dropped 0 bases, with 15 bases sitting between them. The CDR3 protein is CASSHLSGTSTDTQYF. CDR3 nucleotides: TGTGCCAGCAGCCACCTCTCCGGGACAAGCACAGATACGCAGTATTTT.

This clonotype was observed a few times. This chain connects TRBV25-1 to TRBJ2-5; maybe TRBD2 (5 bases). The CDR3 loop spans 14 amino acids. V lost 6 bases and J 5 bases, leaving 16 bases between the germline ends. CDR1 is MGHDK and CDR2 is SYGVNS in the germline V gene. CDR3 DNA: TGTGCCAGCAGAGCCGGGATCGGAGGCGAGACCCAGTACTTC. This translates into CASRAGIGGETQYF. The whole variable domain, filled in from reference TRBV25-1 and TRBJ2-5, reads EADIYQTPRYLVIGTGKKITLECSQTMGHDKMYWYQQDPGMELHLIHYSYGVNSTEKGDLSSESTVSRIRTEHFPLTLESARPSHTSQYLCASRAGIGGETQYFGPGTRLLVL.

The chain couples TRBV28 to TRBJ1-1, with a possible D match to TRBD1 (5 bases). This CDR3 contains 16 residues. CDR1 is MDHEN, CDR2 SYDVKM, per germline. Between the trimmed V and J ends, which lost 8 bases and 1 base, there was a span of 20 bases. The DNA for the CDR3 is TGTGCCAGCTTCGGACGGAACAGTGGGGGGAACACTGAAGCTTTCTTT. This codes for CASFGRNSGGNTEAFF.

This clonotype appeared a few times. DNA of the CDR3: TGTGCCAGCAGTTACCGGGCCGGAACCCAGTACCAAGAGACCCAGTACTTC. Its translation: CASSYRAGTQYQETQYF. The gene calls are TRBV6-5 and TRBJ2-5; D is unclear. The length of the CDR3 is 17 residues. The V gene's germline CDR1 is MNHEY and CDR2 SVGAGI. V lost 2 bases, J lost 0 bases, and 16 bases lay in between.

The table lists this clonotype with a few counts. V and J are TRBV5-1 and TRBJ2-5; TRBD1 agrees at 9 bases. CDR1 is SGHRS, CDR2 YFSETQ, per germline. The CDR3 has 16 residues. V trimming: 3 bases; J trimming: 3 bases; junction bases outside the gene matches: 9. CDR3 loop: CASSSLGQGIKETQYF. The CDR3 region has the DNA TGCGCCAGCAGCTCCCTGGGACAGGGAATAAAAGAGACCCAGTACTTC.

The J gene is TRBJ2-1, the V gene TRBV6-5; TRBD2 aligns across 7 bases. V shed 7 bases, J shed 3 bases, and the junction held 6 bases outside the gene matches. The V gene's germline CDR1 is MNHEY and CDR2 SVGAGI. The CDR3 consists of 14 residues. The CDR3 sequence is CASTPQRGYNEQFF. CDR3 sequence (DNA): TGTGCCAGCACTCCCCAGCGGGGCTACAATGAGCAGTTCTTC.

The CDR3: CSANGPDRETQYF. CDR3 nucleotide sequence: TGCAGTGCGAACGGGCCCGATCGAGAGACCCAGTACTTC. The V and J genes are TRBV20-1 and TRBJ2-5; unclear D gene. CDR3 length equals 13 residues. V lost 6 bases and J 4 bases, leaving 15 bases between the germline ends. Per germline, CDR1 DFQATT and CDR2 SNEGSKA (reference sequence).

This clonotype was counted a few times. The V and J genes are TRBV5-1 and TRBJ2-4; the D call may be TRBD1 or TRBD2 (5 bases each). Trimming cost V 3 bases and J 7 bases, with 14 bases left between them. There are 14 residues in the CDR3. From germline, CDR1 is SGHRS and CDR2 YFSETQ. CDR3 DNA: TGCGCCAGCAGCTGGGGCGGCGAGGGGAACATTCAGTACTTC. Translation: CASSWGGEGNIQYF.

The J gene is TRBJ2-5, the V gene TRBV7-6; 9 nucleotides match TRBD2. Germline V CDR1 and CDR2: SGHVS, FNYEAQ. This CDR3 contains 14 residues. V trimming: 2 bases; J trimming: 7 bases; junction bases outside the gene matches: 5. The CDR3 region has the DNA TGTGCCAGCAGCTTACTAGCGGGGCCAGGGACCCAGTACTTC. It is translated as CASSLLAGPGTQYF.

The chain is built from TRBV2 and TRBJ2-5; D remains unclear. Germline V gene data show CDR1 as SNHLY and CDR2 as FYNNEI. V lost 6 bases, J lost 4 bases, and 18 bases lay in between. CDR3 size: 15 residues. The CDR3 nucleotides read TGTGCCAGCAGGGCCCTCGCGACCGGCGGAGAGACCCAGTACTTC. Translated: CASRALATGGETQYF.

The CDR3 is CASSRPGAGSYTDTQYF. For the CDR3, the DNA is TGTGCCAGCAGCCGTCCCGGGGCAGGGTCTTACACAGATACGCAGTATTTT. V gene TRBV6-1 combines with J gene TRBJ2-3; D may match TRBD1 or TRBD2 (5 bases each). Germline V gene sequence: CDR1 MNHNS, CDR2 SASEGT. The CDR3 is made up of 17 amino acids. V lost 6 bases, J lost 2 bases, and 21 bases lay in between.

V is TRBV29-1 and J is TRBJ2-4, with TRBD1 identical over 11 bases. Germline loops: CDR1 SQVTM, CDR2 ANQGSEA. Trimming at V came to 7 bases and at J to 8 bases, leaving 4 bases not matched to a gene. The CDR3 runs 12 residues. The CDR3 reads CSALGQGDIQYF. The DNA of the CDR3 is TGCAGCGCTTTGGGACAGGGGGACATTCAGTACTTC.

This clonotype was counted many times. The CDR3 DNA reads TGCAGTGCTGAGGCTGGTGAAAAACTGTTTTTT. It codes for CSAEAGEKLFF. This chain joins TRBV20-1 and TRBJ1-4; no reliable D call. Germline CDR1 and CDR2: DFQATT and SNEGSKA (reference sequence). Between the trimmed V and J ends, which lost 5 bases and 7 bases, there was a span of 8 bases. The CDR3 is 11 amino acids.

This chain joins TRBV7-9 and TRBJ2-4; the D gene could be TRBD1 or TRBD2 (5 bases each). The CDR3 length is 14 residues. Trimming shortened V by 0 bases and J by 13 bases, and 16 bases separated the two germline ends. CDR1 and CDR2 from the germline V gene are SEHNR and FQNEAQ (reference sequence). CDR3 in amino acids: CASSLAGTQLRQYF. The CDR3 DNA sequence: TGTGCCAGCAGCTTAGCCGGGACCCAGCTCCGGCAGTACTTC.

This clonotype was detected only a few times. In nucleotides, the CDR3 is TGTGCCAGCAGCTTAACCCCGACTAGCGGGAGGTACGAGCAGTACTTC. This translates into CASSLTPTSGRYEQYF. The J gene is TRBJ2-7, the V gene TRBV7-3; 13 bases align to TRBD2. V gave up 0 bases and J gave up 4 bases; unmatched junction bases: 3. The CDR3 is 16 amino acids. Germline assignment: CDR1 SGHTA and CDR2 FQGTGA.

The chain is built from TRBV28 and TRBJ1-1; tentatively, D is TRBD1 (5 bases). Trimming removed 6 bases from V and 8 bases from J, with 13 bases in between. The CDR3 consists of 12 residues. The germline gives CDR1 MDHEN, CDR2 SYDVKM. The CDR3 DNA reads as TGTGCCAGCAGCCCGGGACTCCTGGAAGCTTTCTTT. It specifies CASSPGLLEAFF. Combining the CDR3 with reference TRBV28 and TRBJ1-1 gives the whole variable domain DVKVTQSSRYLVKRTGEKVFLECVQDMDHENMFWYRQDPGLGLRLIYFSYDVKMKEKGDIPEGYSVSREKKERFSLILESASTNQTSMYLCASSPGLLEAFFGQGTRLTVV.